This TCR beta chain was observed in a study of CD8 T cells in ankylosing spondylitis. Findings of the study overall: Researchers report that disease-linked clones proved CD8+ and relatively rare in peripheral blood. Characteristic, it appeared, of ankylosing spondylitis blood was a TCR beta motif of roughly eight highly homologous variants. As reported, disease-linked clones showed significant enrichment in matched ankylosing spondylitis synovial fluid.

From the 5' RACE reads, TCRdb called clonotypes with MiXCR, one entry per CDR3 protein. This repertoire shows roughly 700,000 distinct CDR3 sequences, 15% to 20% found once; its top ten account for under 20%. V was pared by 8 bases and J by 1 base, with 12 bases of the junction left unmatched. Looked up from germline, CDR1 is SEHNR and CDR2 is FQNEAQ (reference sequence). This CDR3 has 17 residues. Concerning this clonotype: What it recognizes is unknown.

The clonotype was recovered from a male donor with ankylosing spondylitis. The chain couples TRBV7-9 to TRBJ2-2; the match to TRBD2 covers 8 bases. Material: blood, either unsorted or a sorted T cell fraction (not recorded which). CDR3 in amino acids: CASGPQTSARNTGELFF. CDR3 DNA sequence: TGTGCCAGCGGCCCCCAGACTAGCGCTAGGAACACCGGGGAGCTGTTTTTT.